This T cell receptor beta chain was recovered during a study of cytomegalovirus exposure and HLA in healthy donors. 13 Jbeta primers and 60 Vbeta primers were used for the PCR. Data came from immunoSEQ multiplex PCR; TCRdb stores just in-frame clones and leaves some out. This table holds approximately 150,000 clones, about 85% found once. The germline CDR1 and CDR2 sequences are SEHNR and FQNEAQ (reference sequence). The CDR3 runs 16 residues. Trimming cost V 1 base and J 4 bases; bases outside gene matches: 5. Source material: PBMCs. This receptor was identified in a man aged 30-40 years in good health and CMV-seropositive. The chain couples TRBV7-9 to TRBJ2-2; the match to TRBD1 covers 8 bases. CDR3 in DNA: TGTGCCAGCAGCTTAGTGGACAGGGTTTTCACCGGGGAGCTGTTTTTT. Translating gives CASSLVDRVFTGELFF.